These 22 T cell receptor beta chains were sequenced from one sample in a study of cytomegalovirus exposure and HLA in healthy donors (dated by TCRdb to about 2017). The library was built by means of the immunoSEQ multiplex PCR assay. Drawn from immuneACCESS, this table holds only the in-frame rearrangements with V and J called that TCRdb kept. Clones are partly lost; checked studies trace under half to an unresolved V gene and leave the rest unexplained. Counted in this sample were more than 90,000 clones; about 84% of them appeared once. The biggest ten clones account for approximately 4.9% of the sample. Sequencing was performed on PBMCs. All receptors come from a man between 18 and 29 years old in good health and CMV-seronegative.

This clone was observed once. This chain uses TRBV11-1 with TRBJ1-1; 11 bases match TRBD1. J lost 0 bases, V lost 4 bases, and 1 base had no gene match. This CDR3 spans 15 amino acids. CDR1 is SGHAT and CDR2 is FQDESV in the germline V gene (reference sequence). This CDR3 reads CASSWTGGMNTEAFF. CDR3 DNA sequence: TGTGCCAGCAGCTGGACAGGGGGCATGAACACTGAAGCTTTCTTT.

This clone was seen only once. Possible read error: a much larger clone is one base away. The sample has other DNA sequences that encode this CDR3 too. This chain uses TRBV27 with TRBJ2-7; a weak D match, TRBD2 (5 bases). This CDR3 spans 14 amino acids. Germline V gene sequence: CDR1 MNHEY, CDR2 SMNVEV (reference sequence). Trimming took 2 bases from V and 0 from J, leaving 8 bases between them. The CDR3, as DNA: TGTGCCAGCAGTTTAGGTGGGAGCTCCTACGAGCAGTACTTC. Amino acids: CASSLGGSSYEQYF.

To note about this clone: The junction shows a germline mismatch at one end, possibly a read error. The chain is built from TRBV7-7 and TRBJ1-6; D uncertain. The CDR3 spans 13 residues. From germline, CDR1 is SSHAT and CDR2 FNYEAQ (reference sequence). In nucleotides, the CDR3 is TGTGCTAGCAGCCCCGACCTGGGCTCACCCCTCCACTTT. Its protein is CASSPDLGSPLHF.

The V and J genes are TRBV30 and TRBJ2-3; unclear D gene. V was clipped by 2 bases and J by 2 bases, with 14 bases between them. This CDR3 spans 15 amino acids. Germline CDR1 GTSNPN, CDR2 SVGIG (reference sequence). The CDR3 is CAWSITALNTDTQYF. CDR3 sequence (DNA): TGTGCCTGGAGTATCACTGCTCTAAACACAGATACGCAGTATTTT.

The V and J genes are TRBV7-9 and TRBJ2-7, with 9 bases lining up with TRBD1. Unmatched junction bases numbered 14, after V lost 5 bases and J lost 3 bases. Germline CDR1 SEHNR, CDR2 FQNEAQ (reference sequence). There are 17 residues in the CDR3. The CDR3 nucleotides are TGTGCCAGCAGCACCCCCCGGGGACAGGGTAAGGTCTACGAGCAGTACTTC. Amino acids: CASSTPRGQGKVYEQYF.

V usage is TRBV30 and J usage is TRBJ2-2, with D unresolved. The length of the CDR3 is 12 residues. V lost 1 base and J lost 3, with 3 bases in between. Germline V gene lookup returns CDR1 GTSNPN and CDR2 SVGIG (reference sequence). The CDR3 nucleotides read TGTGCCTGGAGTGGCGACACCGGGGAGCTGTTTTTT. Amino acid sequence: CAWSGDTGELFF.

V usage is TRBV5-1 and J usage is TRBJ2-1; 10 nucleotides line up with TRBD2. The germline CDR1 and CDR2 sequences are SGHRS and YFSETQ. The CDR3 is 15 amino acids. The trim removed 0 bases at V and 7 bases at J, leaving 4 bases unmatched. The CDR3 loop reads CASSLEAGGPNEQFF. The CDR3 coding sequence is TGCGCCAGCAGCTTGGAAGCGGGAGGGCCGAATGAGCAGTTCTTC.

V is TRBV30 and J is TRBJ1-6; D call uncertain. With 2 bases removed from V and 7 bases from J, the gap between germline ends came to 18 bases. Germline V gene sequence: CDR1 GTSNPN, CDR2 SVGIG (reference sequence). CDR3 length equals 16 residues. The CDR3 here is CAWSLNRGAGNSPLHF. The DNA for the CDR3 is TGTGCCTGGAGTTTGAACCGTGGCGCGGGGAATTCACCCCTCCACTTT.

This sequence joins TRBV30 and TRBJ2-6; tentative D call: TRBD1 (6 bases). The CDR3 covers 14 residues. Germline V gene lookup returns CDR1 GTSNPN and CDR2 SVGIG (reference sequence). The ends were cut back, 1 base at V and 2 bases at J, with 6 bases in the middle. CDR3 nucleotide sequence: TGTGCCTGGAGTGAGGGGGCTGGGGCCAACGTCCTGACTTTC. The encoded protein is CAWSEGAGANVLTF.

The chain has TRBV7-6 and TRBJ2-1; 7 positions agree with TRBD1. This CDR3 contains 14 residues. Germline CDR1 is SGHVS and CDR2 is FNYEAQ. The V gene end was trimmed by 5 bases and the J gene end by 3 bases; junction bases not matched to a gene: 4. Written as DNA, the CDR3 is TGTGCCAGCAGCCACCGGGACAGCTACAATGAGCAGTTCTTC. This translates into CASSHRDSYNEQFF. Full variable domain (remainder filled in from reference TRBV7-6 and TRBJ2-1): GAGVSQSPRYKVTKRGQDVALRCDPISGHVSLYWYRQALGQGPEFLTYFNYEAQQDKSGLPNDRFSAERPEGSISTLTIQRTEQRDSAMYRCASSHRDSYNEQFFGPGTRLTVL.

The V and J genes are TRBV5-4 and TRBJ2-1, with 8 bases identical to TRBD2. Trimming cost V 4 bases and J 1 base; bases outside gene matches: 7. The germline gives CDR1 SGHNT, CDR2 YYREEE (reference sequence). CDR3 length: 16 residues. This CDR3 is CASSPEIAGSYNEQFF. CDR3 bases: TGTGCCAGCAGCCCCGAGATAGCGGGATCCTACAATGAGCAGTTCTTC.

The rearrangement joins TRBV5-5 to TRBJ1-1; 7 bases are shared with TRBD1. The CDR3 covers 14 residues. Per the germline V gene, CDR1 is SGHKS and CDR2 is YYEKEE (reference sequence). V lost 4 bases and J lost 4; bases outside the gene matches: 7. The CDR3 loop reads CASSLERQGTEAFF. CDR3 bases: TGTGCCAGCAGCCTTGAAAGACAGGGCACTGAAGCTTTCTTT.

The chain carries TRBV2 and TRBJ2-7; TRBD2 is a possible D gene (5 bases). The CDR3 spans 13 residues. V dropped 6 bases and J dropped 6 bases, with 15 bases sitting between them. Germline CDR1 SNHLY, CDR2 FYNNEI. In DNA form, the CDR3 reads TGTGCCAGCAGACCCCGGGGTAACGGCGAGCAGTACTTC. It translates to CASRPRGNGEQYF.

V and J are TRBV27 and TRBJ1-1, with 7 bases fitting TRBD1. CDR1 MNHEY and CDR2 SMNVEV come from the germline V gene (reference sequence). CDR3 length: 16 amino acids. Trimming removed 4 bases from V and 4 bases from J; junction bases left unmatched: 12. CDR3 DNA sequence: TGTGCCAGCAGTTACCGGGACAGACCGGTGGGCACTGAAGCTTTCTTT. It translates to CASSYRDRPVGTEAFF.

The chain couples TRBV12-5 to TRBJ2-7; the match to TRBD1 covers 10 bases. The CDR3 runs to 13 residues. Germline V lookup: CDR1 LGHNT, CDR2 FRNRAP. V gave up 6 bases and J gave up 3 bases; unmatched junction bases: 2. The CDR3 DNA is TGTGCTAGTGGGGGACAGGGGTTCTACGAGCAGTACTTC. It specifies CASGGQGFYEQYF.

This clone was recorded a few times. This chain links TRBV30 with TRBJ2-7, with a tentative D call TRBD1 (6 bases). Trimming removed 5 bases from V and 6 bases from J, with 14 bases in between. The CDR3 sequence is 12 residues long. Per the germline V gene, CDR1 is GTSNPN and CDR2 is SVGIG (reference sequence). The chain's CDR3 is CAWRGGGPEQYF. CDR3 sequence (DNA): TGTGCCTGGCGGGGTGGGGGCCCCGAGCAGTACTTC.

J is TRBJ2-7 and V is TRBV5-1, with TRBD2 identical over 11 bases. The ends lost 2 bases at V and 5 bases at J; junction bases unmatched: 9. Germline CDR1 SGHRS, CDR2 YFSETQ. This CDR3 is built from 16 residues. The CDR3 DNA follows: TGCGCCAGCAGCTTCGGTGTGGCTAGCGGGAGGAACGAGCAGTACTTC. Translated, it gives CASSFGVASGRNEQYF.

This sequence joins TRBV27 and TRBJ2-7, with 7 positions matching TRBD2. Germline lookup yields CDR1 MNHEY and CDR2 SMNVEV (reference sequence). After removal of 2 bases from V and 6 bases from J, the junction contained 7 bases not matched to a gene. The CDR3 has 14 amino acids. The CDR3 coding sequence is TGTGCCAGCAGTTTAGGGGGGGGGTTTGGCGAGCAGTACTTC. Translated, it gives CASSLGGGFGEQYF.

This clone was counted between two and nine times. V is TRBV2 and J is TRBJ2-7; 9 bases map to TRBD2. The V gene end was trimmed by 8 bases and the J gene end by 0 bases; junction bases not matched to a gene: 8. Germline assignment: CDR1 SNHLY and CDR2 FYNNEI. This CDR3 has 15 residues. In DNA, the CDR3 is TGTGCCAGCCGGCTGCGGGAGGGGACCTCCTACGAGCAGTACTTC. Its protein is CASRLREGTSYEQYF.

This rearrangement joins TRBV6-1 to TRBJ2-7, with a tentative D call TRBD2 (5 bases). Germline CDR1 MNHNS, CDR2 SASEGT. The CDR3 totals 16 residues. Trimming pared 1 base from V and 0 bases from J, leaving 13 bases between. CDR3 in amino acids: CASSEDGGGISYEQYF. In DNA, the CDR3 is TGTGCCAGCAGTGAAGACGGAGGCGGAATCTCCTACGAGCAGTACTTC.

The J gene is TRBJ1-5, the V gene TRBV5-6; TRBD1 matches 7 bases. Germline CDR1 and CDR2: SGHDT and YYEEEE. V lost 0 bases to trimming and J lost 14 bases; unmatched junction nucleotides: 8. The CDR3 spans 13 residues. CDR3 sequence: CASSLGRGQFKHF. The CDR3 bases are TGTGCCAGCAGCTTGGGAAGGGGACAGTTTAAGCATTTT.

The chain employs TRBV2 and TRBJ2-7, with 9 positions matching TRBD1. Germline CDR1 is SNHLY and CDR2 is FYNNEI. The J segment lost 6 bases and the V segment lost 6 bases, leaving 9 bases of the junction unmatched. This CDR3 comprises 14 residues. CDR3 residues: CASRAGQGNGEQYF. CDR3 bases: TGTGCCAGCAGGGCCGGACAGGGGAATGGCGAGCAGTACTTC.